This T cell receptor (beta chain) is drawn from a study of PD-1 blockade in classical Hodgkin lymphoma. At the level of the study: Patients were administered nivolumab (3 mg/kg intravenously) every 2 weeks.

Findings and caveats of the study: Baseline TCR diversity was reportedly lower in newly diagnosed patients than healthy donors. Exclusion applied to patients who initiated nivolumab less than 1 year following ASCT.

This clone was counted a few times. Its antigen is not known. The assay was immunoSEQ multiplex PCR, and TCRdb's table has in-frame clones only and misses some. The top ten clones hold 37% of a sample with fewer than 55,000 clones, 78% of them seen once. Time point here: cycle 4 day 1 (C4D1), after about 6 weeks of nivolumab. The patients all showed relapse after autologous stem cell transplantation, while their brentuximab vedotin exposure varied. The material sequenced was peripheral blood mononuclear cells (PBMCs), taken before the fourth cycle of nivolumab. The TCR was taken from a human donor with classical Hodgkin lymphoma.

The chain's CDR3 is CATSRAGQGSGSPLHF. The CDR3 DNA is TGTGCCACCAGCAGAGCAGGACAGGGCTCAGGATCACCCCTCCACTTT. The genes are TRBV15 and TRBJ1-6; 8 bases map to TRBD1. The CDR3 spans 16 residues. In germline, CDR1 is LNHNV, CDR2 YYDKDF (reference sequence). Trimming took 1 base from V and 10 from J; bases not matched to a gene: 9.